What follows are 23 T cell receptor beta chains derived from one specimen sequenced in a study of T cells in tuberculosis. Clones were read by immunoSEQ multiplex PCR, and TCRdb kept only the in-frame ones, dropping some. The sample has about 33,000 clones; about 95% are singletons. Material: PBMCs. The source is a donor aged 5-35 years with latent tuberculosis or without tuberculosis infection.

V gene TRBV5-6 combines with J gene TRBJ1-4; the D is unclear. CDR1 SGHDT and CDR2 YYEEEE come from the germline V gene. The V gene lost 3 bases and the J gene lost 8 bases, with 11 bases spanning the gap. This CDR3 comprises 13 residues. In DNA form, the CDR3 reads TGTGCCAGCAGCTGGGCGGGAGGAGAAAAACTGTTTTTT. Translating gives CASSWAGGEKLFF.

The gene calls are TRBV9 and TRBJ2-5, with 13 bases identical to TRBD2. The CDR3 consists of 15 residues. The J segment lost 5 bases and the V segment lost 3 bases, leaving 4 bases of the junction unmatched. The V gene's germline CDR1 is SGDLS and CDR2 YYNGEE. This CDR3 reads CASSGGTSGEETQYF. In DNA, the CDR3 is TGTGCCAGCAGCGGAGGGACTAGCGGGGAGGAGACCCAGTACTTC.

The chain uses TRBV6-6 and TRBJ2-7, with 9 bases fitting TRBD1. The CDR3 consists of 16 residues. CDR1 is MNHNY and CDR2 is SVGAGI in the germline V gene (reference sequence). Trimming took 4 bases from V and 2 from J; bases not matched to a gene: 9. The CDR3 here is CASSFRDRERAYEQYF. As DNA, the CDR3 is TGTGCCAGCAGTTTCCGGGACAGGGAACGGGCCTACGAGCAGTACTTC.

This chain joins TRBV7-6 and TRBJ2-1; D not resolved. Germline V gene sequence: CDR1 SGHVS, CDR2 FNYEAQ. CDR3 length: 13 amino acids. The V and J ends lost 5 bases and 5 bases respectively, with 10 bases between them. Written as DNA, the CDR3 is TGTGCCAGCAGCCCCGACACCCACAATGAGCAGTTCTTC. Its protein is CASSPDTHNEQFF.

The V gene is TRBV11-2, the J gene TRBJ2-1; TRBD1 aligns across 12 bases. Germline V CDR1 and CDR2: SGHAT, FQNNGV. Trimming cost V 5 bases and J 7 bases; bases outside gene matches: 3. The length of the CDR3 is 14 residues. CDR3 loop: CASSRGQGANEQFF. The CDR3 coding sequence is TGTGCCAGCAGCAGGGGACAGGGGGCTAATGAGCAGTTCTTC.

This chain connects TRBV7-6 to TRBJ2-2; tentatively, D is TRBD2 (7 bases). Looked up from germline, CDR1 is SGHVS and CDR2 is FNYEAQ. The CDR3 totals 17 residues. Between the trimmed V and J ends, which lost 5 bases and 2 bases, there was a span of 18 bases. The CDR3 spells CASSLPTRGLNTGELFF. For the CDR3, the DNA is TGTGCCAGCAGCCTCCCGACGCGGGGGCTCAACACCGGGGAGCTGTTTTTT. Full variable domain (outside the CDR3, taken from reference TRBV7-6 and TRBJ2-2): GAGVSQSPRYKVTKRGQDVALRCDPISGHVSLYWYRQALGQGPEFLTYFNYEAQQDKSGLPNDRFSAERPEGSISTLTIQRTEQRDSAMYRCASSLPTRGLNTGELFFGEGSRLTVL.

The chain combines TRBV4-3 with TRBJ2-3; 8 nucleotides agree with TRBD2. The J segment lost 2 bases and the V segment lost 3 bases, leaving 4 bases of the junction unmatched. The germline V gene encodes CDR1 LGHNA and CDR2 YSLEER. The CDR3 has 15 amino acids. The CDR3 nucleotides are TGCGCCAGCAGCCAGGTAGCGGGGAACACAGATACGCAGTATTTT. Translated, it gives CASSQVAGNTDTQYF.

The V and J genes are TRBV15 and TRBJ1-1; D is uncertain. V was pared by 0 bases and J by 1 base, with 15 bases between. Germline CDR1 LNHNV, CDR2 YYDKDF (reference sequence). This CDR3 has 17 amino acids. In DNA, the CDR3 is TGTGCCACCAGCAGAGATAGTTTGGAGGCAGGGAACACTGAAGCTTTCTTT. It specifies CATSRDSLEAGNTEAFF.

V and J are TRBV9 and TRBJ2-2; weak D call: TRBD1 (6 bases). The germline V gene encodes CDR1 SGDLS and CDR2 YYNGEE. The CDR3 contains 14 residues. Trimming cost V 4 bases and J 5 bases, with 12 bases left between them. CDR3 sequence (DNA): TGTGCCAGCAGCTTAGGGGGAGAGACCGGGGAGCTGTTTTTT. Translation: CASSLGGETGELFF.

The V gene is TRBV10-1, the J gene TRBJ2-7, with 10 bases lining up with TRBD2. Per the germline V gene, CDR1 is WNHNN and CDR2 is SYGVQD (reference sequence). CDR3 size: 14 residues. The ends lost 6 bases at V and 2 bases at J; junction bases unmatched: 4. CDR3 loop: CASSRTSGAYEQYF. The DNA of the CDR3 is TGCGCCAGCAGCCGGACTAGCGGCGCCTACGAGCAGTACTTC.

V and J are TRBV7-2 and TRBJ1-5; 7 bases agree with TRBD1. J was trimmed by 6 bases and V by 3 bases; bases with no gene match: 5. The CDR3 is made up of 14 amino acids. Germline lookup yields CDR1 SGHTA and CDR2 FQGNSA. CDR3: CASSLQGGTQPQHF. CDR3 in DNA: TGTGCCAGCAGCTTGCAGGGGGGAACTCAGCCCCAGCATTTT. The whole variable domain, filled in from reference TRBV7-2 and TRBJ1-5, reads GAGVSQSPSNKVTEKGKDVELRCDPISGHTALYWYRQSLGQGLEFLIYFQGNSAPDKSGLPSDRFSAERTGGSVSTLTIQRTQQEDSAVYLCASSLQGGTQPQHFGDGTRLSIL.

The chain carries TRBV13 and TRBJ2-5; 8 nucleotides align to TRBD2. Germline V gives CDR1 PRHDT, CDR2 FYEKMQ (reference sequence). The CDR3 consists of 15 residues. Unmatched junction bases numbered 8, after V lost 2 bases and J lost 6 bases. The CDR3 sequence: CASSLTGGPPQTQYF. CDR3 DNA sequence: TGTGCCAGCAGCTTAACGGGGGGGCCACCTCAGACCCAGTACTTC.

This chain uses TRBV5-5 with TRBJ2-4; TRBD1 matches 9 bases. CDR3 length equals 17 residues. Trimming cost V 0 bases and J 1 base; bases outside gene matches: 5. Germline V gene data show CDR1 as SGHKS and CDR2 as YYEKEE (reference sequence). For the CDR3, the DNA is TGTGCCAGCAGCTTGGACAGGGGGCTGAGGGCCAAAAACATTCAGTACTTC. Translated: CASSLDRGLRAKNIQYF.

As DNA, the CDR3 is TGTGCCAGCAGCCAAGGGTCAGGGGGCACTGAAGCTTTCTTT. Residues: CASSQGSGGTEAFF. The chain joins TRBV4-2 to TRBJ1-1; 7 nucleotides line up with TRBD1. The ends lost 1 base at V and 4 bases at J; junction bases unmatched: 3. This CDR3 comprises 14 residues. CDR1 and CDR2 from the germline V gene are LGHNA and YNFKEQ.

The CDR3, as DNA: TGTGCCAGCAGCTTTGGGACAGGGGGCATGGTTACGCAGTATTTT. Translating it yields CASSFGTGGMVTQYF. The chain couples TRBV5-4 to TRBJ2-3; 12 bases line up with TRBD1. The V gene end was trimmed by 2 bases and the J gene end by 8 bases; junction bases not matched to a gene: 6. The CDR3 has 15 amino acids. Germline values: CDR1 SGHNT, CDR2 YYREEE (reference sequence).

CDR3 DNA: TGTGCTAGTGGTTTGGAGAGCGGGAGGCCCGTTAGCTCCTACAATGAGCAGTTCTTC. Translation: CASGLESGRPVSSYNEQFF. This chain joins TRBV12-5 and TRBJ2-1; 9 bases line up with TRBD2. The V gene end was trimmed by 1 base and the J gene end by 0 bases; junction bases not matched to a gene: 10. Germline V gene data show CDR1 as LGHNT and CDR2 as FRNRAP. This CDR3 region has 19 residues.

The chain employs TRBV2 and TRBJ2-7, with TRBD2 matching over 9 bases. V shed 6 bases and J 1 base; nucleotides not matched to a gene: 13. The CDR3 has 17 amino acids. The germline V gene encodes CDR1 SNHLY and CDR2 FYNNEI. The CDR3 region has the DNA TGTGCCAGCAGAGAATGGCTAGGCGGGGGGGCTTCCTACGAGCAGTACTTC. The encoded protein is CASREWLGGGASYEQYF.

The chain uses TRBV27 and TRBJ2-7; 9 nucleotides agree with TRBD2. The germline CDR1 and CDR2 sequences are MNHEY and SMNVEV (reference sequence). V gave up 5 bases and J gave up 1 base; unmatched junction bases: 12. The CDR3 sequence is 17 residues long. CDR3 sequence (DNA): TGTGCCAGCAGTCCGCTCGGGGGCGGGAGGGGATCCTACGAGCAGTACTTC. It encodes CASSPLGGGRGSYEQYF.

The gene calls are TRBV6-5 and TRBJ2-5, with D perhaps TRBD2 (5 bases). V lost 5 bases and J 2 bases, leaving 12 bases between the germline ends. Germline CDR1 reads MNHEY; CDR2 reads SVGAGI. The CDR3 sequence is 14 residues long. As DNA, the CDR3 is TGTGCCAGCAGTCCGGACTGGGGACAAGAGACCCAGTACTTC. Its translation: CASSPDWGQETQYF.

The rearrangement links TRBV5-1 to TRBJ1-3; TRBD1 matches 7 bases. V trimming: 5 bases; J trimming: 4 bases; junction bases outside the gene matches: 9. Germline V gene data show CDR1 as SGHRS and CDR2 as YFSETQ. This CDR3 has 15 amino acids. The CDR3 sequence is CASSSGGGPGNTIYF. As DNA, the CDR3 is TGCGCCAGCAGTTCGGGAGGGGGCCCAGGAAACACCATATATTTT. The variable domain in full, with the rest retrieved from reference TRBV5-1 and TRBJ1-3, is KAGVTQTPRYLIKTRGQQVTLSCSPISGHRSVSWYQQTPGQGLQFLFEYFSETQRNKGNFPGRFSGRQFSNSRSEMNVSTLELGDSALYLCASSSGGGPGNTIYFGEGSWLTVV.

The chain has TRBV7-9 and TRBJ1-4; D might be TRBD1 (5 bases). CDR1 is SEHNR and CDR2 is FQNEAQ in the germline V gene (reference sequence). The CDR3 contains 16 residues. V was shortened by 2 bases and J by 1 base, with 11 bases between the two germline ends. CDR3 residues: CASSLSGGGTNEKLFF. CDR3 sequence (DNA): TGTGCCAGCAGCTTATCAGGCGGGGGAACTAATGAAAAACTGTTTTTT. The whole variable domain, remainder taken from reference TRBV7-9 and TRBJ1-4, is DTGVSQNPRHKITKRGQNVTFRCDPISEHNRLYWYRQTLGQGPEFLTYFQNEAQLEKSRLLSDRFSAERPKGSFSTLEIQRTEQGDSAMYLCASSLSGGGTNEKLFFGSGTQLSVL.

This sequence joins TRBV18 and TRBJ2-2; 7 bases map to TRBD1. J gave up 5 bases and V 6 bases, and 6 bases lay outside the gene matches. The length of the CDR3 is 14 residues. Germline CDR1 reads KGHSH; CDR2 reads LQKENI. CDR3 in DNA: TGTGCCAGCTCTCAAAACAGGGGAACCGGGGAGCTGTTTTTT. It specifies CASSQNRGTGELFF.

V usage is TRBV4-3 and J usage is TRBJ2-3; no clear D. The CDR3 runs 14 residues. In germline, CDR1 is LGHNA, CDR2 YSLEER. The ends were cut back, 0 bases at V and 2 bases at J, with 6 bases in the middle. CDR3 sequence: CASSQDRHTDTQYF. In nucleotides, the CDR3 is TGCGCCAGCAGCCAAGATAGACACACAGATACGCAGTATTTT.